This T cell receptor beta chain derives from a study of blood T cells in healthy people across ages (dated by TCRdb to about 2015). Concerning the study at large: In model experiments, template switching captured roughly one uniquely barcoded TCR beta cDNA molecule for every two T cells. Age-related changes in TCR beta repertoire diversity were measured in the study by deep sequencing normalized with unique cDNA molecular identifiers. The donors were split into four age groups: young (average 16 years), middle-aged (about 40), aged (roughly 60) and long-lived (approximately 80). For two donors (one aged 18 to 30 and one aged 80 or older), the study analyzed two additional independent replicas of 1 million unique cDNA reads from the same blood draw. Paper-wide results and their limitations: Compared with the aged group, the long-lived group had more naive CD4+ T cells, fewer expanded clones and increased TCR diversity, a pattern suggesting age selection. Observed TCR beta diversity correlated strongly with the percentage of naive T cells measured by flow cytometry. Observed TCR beta diversity per million T cells fell roughly linearly with age, and a significant reduction was already apparent by age roughly 40. Estimates of total diversity from one million sequenced T cells were regarded as lower bounds and underestimates. Because the CMV infection status of the donors was unknown, age-related changes in expanded clonotypes may potentially have been confounded. Bulk unsorted PBMC profiling prevented conclusive comparison of naive and antigen-experienced compartments.

Donors were approximately 42 systemically healthy Caucasian individuals from Russia aged 6 to 90 years. Roughly 10 milliliters of peripheral blood were drawn from each donor into EDTA-treated Vacutainer tubes. Ficoll-Paque density-gradient centrifugation was used to isolate PBMCs, with at least 6 million obtained per sample. Total RNA was extracted from PBMCs with Trizol reagent, with at least 6 micrograms obtained per sample. For every donor, flow cytometry on a PBMC aliquot measured the percentage of naive CD45RAhigh/CD27high T cells. From the germline V gene, CDR1 is LGHNA and CDR2 is YSLEER. The junction shows trimming of 0 bases on V and 8 bases on J, and the gene matches do not reach 7 bases of it. The CDR3 runs 16 amino acids, cysteine and phenylalanine included. Solely the CDR3 DNA is kept, with 48 bases framed from the first base. Details on this clonotype: There is no known antigen for this receptor. No base quality values were provided; no much bigger clone lies one nucleotide off.

The library was made by 5' RACE. Reads for this sample came from an Illumina HiSeq 2500. The second PCR ran for about 6 to 11 cycles and used a J-beta primer mix along with a sample-barcoded 5' primer. A unique molecular identifier was introduced onto each TCR beta cDNA molecule by a template-switch 5' adaptor carrying 12 random nucleotides. Each sample yielded at least 2.5 million CDR3-containing paired-end reads. First-strand cDNA was synthesized from all RNA with the Mint cDNA synthesis kit, primed by a TRBC-specific oligonucleotide. After uracil-DNA glycosylase treatment, a first 18-cycle PCR used universal primers M1SS and BC2_uni_R on all cDNA. The original pipeline was this. For normalization, 1 million high-quality reads, each with a distinct molecular identifier, were randomly selected from each sample. Instead of being binned into consensus sequences, reads with shared molecular identifiers were discarded. MiTCR, with a Q25 quality threshold and the strictest error-elimination algorithm, was used for CDR3 identification, clonotype clustering and error correction. A nonparametric unseen species model using Euler transformation provided a lower-bound estimate of total TCR beta diversity. TCRdb handled the public reads itself, with Q25 trimming in fastp and clone calling in MiXCR, and kept productive beta chains. When rows share a CDR3 protein, they turn into one entry using the most common DNA and genes. For this entry, the V and J calls and clone size follow TCRdb and not the study's own pipeline. For this sample there are hundreds of thousands of distinct CDR3 sequences; about 24% appear just once. Clones ranked in the top ten supply around 10% of the sample.

The sample was also linked to a second study, of T cells of mothers and their children. The second study's authors report: The donors were nine systemically healthy Caucasian individuals, made up of three mothers and their six children. cDNA synthesis consumed the entire amount of extracted RNA, loaded at around 1.5 ug RNA in each 15 ul reaction. In the second PCR, the M1S primer added sample barcodes and 2-4 random nucleotides. Each mother yielded over 9 million TCR beta CDR3 reads and each child a few million reads. In both related and unrelated pairs, thymic selection shapes the output of TCR recombination in a similar way, with inherited differences having only a minor effect. Normalized repertoire overlap was always found to be slightly, but never significantly, higher in related mother-child pairs than in unrelated mother-child pairs. No persistent microchimeric T cell clones were detected, at a sensitivity of roughly 93 clones per million clonotypes. Deep NGS was used in the study to compare the TCR beta repertoires of mothers and children and to look for features that separate related mother-child pairs from unrelated individuals. On average, the children were approximately 11 +/- 4 years old, while the mothers were about 38 +/- 4 years old. After adapters were ligated using NEBNext reagents, the libraries underwent 100+100 nt paired-end sequencing on an Illumina HiSeq 2000. To prevent cross-contamination, the mother and child libraries were prepared a month apart and were sequenced in separate runs. Between roughly 500,000 and 2,000,000 distinct TCR beta clonotypes were identified per donor. Naive TCR beta clonotypes were estimated from low-frequency clonotypes matched to each donor's FACS-determined naive share, without sorting.

This receptor was taken from a boy younger than 18 in good health. Sequencing was carried out using blood. Recombination joined TRBV4-3 with TRBJ2-1; TRBD2 matches 10 bases in the middle. Here is the DNA: TGCGCCAGCAGCCAAGATTTAAGGACTAGCGGCCATGAGCAGTTCTTC. The resulting protein is CASSQDLRTSGHEQFF.